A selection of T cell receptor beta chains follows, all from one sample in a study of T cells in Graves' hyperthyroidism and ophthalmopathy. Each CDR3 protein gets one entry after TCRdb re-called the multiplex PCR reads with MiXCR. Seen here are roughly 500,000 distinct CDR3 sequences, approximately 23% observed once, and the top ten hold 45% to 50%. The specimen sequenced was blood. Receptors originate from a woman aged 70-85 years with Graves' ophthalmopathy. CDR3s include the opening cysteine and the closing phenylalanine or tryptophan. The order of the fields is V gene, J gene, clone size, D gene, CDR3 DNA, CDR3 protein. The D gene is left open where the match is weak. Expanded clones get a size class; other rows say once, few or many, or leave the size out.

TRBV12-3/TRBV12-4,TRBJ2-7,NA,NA,TGTGCCAGCAGCTCCGGGTACTCCTACGAGCAGTACTTC,CASSSGYSYEQYF
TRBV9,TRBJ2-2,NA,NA,TGTGCCAGCAGCGAGGCCCCCCAGGGCGGGGAGCTGTTTTTT,CASSEAPQGGELFF
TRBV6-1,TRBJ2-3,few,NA,TGTGCCAGCAGTCGGGGGACGGGTCTAAGGTCCGCGGCAACAGATACGCAGTATTTT,CASSRGTGLRSAATDTQYF
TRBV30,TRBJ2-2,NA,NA,TGTGCCTGGAAACCGGACTCAGTCTCCGGGGAGCTGTTTTTT,CAWKPDSVSGELFF
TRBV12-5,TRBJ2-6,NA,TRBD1,TGTGCTAGTGGTTACATACAGGGGACAGGGGCCAACGTCCTGACTTTC,CASGYIQGTGANVLTF
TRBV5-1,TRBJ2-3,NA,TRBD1,TGCGCCAGCAGCTTAGGGACAGGCGGTGGCACAGATACGCAGTATTTT,CASSLGTGGGTDTQYF
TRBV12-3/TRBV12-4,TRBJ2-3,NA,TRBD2,TGTGCCAGCAGTTTCAATAGCGGGAGTGGTTTAGATACGCAGTATTTT,CASSFNSGSGLDTQYF
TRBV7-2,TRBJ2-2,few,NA,TGTGCCAGCAGCTTTAAGGCGGTCGGGGAGCTGTTTTTT,CASSFKAVGELFF
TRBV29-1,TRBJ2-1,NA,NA,TGCAGCGTTGTCCCGCCGGGGACCTACAATGAGCAGTTCTTC,CSVVPPGTYNEQFF
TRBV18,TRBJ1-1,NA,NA,TGTGCCAGCTCACCGGAGGGCGCTTCGAACACTGAAGCTTTCTTT,CASSPEGASNTEAFF
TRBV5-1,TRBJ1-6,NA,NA,TGCGCCAGCAGCAAGGAGACATCCGGATCACCCCTCCACTTT,CASSKETSGSPLHF
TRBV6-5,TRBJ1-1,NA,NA,TGTGCCAGCAGTTACGGGACGGGGATGAACACTGAAGCTTTCTTT,CASSYGTGMNTEAFF
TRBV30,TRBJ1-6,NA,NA,TGTGCCTGGAGTCCCCCCGCGGCTTCGGGAAATTCACCCCTCCACTTT,CAWSPPAASGNSPLHF
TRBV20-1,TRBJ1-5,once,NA,TGCAGTGCTAGAAAGGGGCTAAACCAGCCCCAGCATTTT,CSARKGLNQPQHF
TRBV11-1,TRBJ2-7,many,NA,TGTGCCAGCAGCTTAATTACAGCCTCCTACGAGCAGTACTTC,CASSLITASYEQYF
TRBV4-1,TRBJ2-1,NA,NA,TGCGCCAGCAGCCAGACAGGATCCAATGAGCAGTTCTTC,CASSQTGSNEQFF
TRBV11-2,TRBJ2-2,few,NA,TGTGCCAGCAGCAATGCCAGGGTTTCCGGGGAGCTGTTTTTT,CASSNARVSGELFF
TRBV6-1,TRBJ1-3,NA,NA,TGTGCCAGCAGTGAAGGGCGTTCAGGGCTGCGAGGAAACACCATATATTTT,CASSEGRSGLRGNTIYF
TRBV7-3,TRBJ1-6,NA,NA,TGTGCCAGCAGCTTGGGGGGACGGGCCCATAATTCACCCCTCCACTTT,CASSLGGRAHNSPLHF
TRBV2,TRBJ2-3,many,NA,TGTGCCAGCAGTGTAGGACAGGAGGGTACAGATACGCAGTATTTT,CASSVGQEGTDTQYF
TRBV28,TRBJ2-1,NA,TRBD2,TGTGCCGGGGGCCCGGGACTAGGCCATGAGCAGTTCTTC,CAGGPGLGHEQFF
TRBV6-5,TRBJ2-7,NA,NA,TGTGCCAGCAGTTACACCAACCTGTTTTTTGAGCAGTACTTC,CASSYTNLFFEQYF
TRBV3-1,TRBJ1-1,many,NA,TGTGCCAGCAGCCAAGGATTTACATTCGGGAACACTGAAGCTTTCTTT,CASSQGFTFGNTEAFF
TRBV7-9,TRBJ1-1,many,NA,TGTGCCAGCAGCTCCTACCCGTCGGCTTTCTTT,CASSSYPSAFF
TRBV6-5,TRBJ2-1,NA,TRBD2,TGTGCCAGCATTTCGACTAGCGGGATATCTGAGCAGTTCTTC,CASISTSGISEQFF
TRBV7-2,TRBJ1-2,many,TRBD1,TGTGCCAGCAGCTCTCGGACAGGTCGGAGGGCTAACTATGGCTACACCTTC,CASSSRTGRRANYGYTF
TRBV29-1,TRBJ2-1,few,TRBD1,TGCAGCGCCGCCGGGACAGGGTCCTACAATGAGCAGTTCTTC,CSAAGTGSYNEQFF
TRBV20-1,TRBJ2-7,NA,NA,TGCAGTGCTAGGTCTGGAGGCTACGAGCAGTACTTC,CSARSGGYEQYF
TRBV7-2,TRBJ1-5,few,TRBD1,TGTGCCAGCAGTTTCGGACAGGGGGCCGGTCAGCCCCAGCATTTT,CASSFGQGAGQPQHF
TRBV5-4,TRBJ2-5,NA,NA,TGTGCCAGCAGCTTGGGAGCCGAGACCCAGTACTTC,CASSLGAETQYF
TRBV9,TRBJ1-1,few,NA,TGTGCCAGCAGCGCCCGAGTACAGCTAGACACTGAAGCTTTCTTT,CASSARVQLDTEAFF
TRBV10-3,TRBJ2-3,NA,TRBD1,TGTGCCATCCGTGGGACAGGGGGAAGCACAGATACGCAGTATTTT,CAIRGTGGSTDTQYF
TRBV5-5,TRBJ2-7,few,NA,TGTGCCAGCAGCTTGGCGCCTCCGCCGGGCGAGCAGTACTTC,CASSLAPPPGEQYF
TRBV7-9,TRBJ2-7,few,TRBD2,TGTGCCAGCAGTAACCTAGCGGGGCCCCCCTACGAGCAGTACTTC,CASSNLAGPPYEQYF
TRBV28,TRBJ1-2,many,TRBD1,TGTGCCAGCAGTCAAAGAGACAGGGGCTCTAACTATGGCTACACCTTC,CASSQRDRGSNYGYTF
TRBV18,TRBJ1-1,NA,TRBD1,TGTGCCAGCTCTCGGGGGACAGGGGGCAGGAACACTGAAGCTTTCTTT,CASSRGTGGRNTEAFF
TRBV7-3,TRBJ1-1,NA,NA,TGTGCCAGCAGCTCCGGTACGAACACTGAAGCTTTCTTT,CASSSGTNTEAFF
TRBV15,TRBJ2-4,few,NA,TGTGCCACCAGCAGTACCGGGCCCTTTTCTCTAGCCAAAAACATTCAGTACTTC,CATSSTGPFSLAKNIQYF
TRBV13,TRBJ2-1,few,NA,TGTGCCAGCAGACATTCGACAGGACACTCCTACAATGAGCAGTTCTTC,CASRHSTGHSYNEQFF
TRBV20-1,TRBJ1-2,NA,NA,TGCAGTGCTAGCGCCGGTAACTATGGCTACACCTTC,CSASAGNYGYTF
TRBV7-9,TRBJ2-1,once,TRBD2,TGCGCCAGCAGCCCCTCCGGGGCGGGAGGGCCCAGGGGGCAGTTCTTC,CASSPSGAGGPRGQFF
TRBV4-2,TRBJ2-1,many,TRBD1,TGTGCCAGCAGCCAAGGGGGACAGGGTTACAATGAGCAGTTCTTC,CASSQGGQGYNEQFF
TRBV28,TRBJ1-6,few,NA,TGTGCCAGCACACCAATGGCAACCTATAATTCACCCCTCCACTTT,CASTPMATYNSPLHF
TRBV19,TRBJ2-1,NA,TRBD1,TGTGCCAGTGGTATCCCAGGGGGTGAGCAGTTCTTC,CASGIPGGEQFF
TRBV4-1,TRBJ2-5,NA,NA,TGCGCCAGCAGCCAAGTTGTAAGGGGGTGGGAGACCCAGTACTTC,CASSQVVRGWETQYF